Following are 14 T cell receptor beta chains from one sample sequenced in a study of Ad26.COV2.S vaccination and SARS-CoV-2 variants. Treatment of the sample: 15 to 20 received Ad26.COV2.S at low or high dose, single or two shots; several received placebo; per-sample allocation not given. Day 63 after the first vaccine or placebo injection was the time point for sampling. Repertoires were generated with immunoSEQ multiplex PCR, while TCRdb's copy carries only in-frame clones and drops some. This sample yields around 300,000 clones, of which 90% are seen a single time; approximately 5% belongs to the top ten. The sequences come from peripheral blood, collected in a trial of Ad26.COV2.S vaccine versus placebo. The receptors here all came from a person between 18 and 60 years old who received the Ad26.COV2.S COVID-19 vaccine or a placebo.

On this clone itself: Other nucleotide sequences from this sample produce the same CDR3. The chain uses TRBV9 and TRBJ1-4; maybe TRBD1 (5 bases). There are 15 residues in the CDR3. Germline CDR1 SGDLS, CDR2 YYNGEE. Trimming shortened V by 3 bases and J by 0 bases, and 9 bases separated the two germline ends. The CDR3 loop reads CASSGGGSTNEKLFF. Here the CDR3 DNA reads TGTGCCAGCAGCGGTGGGGGGTCAACTAATGAAAAACTGTTTTTT.

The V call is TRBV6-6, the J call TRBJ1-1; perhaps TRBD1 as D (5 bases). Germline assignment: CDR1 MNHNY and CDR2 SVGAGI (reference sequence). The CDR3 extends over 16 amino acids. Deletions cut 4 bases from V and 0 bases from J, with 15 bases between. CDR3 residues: CASSSGRVALNTEAFF. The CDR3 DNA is TGTGCCAGCAGTTCCGGCAGGGTGGCCTTGAACACTGAAGCTTTCTTT.

This chain's CDR3 is CASSHYPPYEQYV. For the CDR3, the DNA is TGTGCCAGCAGCCACTACCCCCCATACGAGCAGTACGTC. The J gene is TRBJ2-7, the V gene TRBV7-2; D remains ambiguous. Trimming removed 5 bases at V and 4 bases at J, with 12 bases between. Germline V gene sequence: CDR1 SGHTA, CDR2 FQGNSA. The CDR3 loop spans 13 amino acids.

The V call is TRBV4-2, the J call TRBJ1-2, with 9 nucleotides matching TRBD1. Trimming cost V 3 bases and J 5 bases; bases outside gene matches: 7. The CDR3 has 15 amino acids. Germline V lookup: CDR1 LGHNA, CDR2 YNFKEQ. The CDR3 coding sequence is TGTGCCAGCAGCCAGGAACCCGGGACAGGGTATGGCTACACCTTC. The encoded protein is CASSQEPGTGYGYTF.

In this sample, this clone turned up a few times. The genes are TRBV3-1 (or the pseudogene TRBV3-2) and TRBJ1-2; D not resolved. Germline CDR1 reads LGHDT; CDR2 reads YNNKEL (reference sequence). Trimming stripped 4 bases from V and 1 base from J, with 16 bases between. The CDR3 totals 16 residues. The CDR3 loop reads CASSRAPSDLNYGYTF. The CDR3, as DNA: TGTGCCAGCAGCCGCGCCCCTTCCGATCTTAACTATGGCTACACCTTC.

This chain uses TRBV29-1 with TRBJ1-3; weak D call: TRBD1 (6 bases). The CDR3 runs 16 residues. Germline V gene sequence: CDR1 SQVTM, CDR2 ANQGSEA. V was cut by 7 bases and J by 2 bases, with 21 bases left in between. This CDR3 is CSARGSGGPPGNTIYF. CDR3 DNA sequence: TGCAGCGCCAGGGGATCTGGGGGGCCTCCTGGAAACACCATATATTTT.

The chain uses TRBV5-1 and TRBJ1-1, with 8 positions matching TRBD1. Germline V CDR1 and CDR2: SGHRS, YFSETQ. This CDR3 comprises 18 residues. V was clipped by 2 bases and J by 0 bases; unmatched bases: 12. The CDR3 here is CASSFSDRGGYMNTEAFF. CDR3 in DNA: TGCGCCAGCAGCTTTAGTGACAGGGGAGGGTATATGAACACTGAAGCTTTCTTT.

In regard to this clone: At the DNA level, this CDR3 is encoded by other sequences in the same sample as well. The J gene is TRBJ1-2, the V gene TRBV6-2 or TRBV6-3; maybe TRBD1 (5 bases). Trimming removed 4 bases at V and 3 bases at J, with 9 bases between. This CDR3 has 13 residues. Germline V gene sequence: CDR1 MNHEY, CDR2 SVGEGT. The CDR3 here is CASSSGPYYGYTF. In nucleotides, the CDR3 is TGTGCCAGCAGTTCGGGACCCTACTATGGCTACACCTTC.

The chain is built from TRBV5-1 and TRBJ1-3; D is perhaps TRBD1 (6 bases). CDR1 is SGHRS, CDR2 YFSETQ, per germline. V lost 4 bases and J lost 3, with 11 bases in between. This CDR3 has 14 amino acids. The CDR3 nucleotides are TGCGCCAGCAGCGGGTCAGGGGATGGAAACACCATATATTTT. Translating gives CASSGSGDGNTIYF.

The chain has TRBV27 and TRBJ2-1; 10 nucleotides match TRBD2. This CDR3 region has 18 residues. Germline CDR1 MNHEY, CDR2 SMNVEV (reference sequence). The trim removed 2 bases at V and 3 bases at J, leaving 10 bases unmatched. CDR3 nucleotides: TGTGCCAGCAGTTTAGAAGGACTAGCGGTGCCCGACTACAATGAGCAGTTCTTC. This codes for CASSLEGLAVPDYNEQFF.

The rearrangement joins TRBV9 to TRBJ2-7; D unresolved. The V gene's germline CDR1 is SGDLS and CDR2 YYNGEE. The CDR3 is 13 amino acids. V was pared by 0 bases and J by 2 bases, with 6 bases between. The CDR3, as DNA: TGTGCCAGCAGCGTAGACAGCACCTACGAGCAGTACTTC. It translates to CASSVDSTYEQYF.

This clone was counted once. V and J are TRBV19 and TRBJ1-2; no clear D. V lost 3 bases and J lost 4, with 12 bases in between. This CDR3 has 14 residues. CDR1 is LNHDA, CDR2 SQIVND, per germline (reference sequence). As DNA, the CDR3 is TGTGCCAGTAGTATTTTCACGGGCCTCTATGGCTACACCTTC. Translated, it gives CASSIFTGLYGYTF.

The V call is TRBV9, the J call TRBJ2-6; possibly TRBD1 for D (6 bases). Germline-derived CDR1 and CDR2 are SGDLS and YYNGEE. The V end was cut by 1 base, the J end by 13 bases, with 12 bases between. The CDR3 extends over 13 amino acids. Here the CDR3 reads CASSVSQGRVLTF. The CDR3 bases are TGTGCCAGCAGCGTATCACAGGGTCGGGTCCTGACTTTC.

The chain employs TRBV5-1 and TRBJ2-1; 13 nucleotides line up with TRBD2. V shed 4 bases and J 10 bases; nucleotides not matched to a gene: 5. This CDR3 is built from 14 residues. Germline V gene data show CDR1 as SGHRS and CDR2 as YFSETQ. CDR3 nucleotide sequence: TGCGCCAGCAGCGACGGACTAGCGGGGGTCGAGCAGTTCTTC. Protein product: CASSDGLAGVEQFF.